A single sample is the source of the 26 T cell receptor beta chains below, sequenced in a study of graft-versus-host responses after intestinal transplantation. Antigens of these TCRs are unknown. Only in-frame clones appear in the TCRdb table, and some are missing; sequencing was by immunoSEQ multiplex PCR. The profile shows roughly 90,000 clones, 88% of them singletons. The input for sequencing was unstimulated CD4+ T cells sorted from spleen or lymph node cells, taken before transplant. The receptors stem from a human donor who was the organ donor for an intestinal transplant.

The chain is built from TRBV9 and TRBJ2-5; a possible D gene is TRBD1 (6 bases). This CDR3 comprises 15 residues. V lost 0 bases and J 3 bases, leaving 12 bases between the germline ends. Germline V gene sequence: CDR1 SGDLS, CDR2 YYNGEE. CDR3 sequence (DNA): TGTGCCAGCAGCGTAGGGTCCAGGGGTAAAGAGACCCAGTACTTC. Its translation: CASSVGSRGKETQYF.

The chain uses TRBV11-2 and TRBJ2-7; D unclear. V lost 5 bases, J lost 5 bases, and 16 bases lay in between. The germline V gene encodes CDR1 SGHAT and CDR2 FQNNGV. This CDR3 spans 14 amino acids. This chain's CDR3 is CASSPRWALDEQYF. As DNA, the CDR3 is TGTGCCAGCAGCCCCCGGTGGGCGCTGGACGAGCAGTACTTC.

The chain combines TRBV5-1 with TRBJ2-4; D unclear. This CDR3 region has 13 residues. Germline V CDR1 and CDR2: SGHRS, YFSETQ. Trimming took 4 bases from V and 8 from J, leaving 13 bases between them. CDR3 bases: TGCGCCAGCAGCGCCCTAAGTCGCGACATTCAGTACTTC. Residues: CASSALSRDIQYF.

This clone has a single count. The rearrangement joins TRBV4-3 to TRBJ2-5, with 14 positions matching TRBD2. The CDR3 length is 16 residues. The germline V gene encodes CDR1 LGHNA and CDR2 YSLEER. V trimming: 1 base; J trimming: 4 bases; junction bases outside the gene matches: 2. In nucleotides, the CDR3 is TGCGCCAGCAGCCAAGGAGGGACTAGCGGGAGAGAGACCCAGTACTTC. Residues: CASSQGGTSGRETQYF.

The chain uses TRBV18 and TRBJ1-1, with unresolved D. The CDR3 has 15 amino acids. From germline, CDR1 is KGHSH and CDR2 LQKENI. V was pared by 1 base and J by 1 base, with 10 bases between. CDR3 protein: CASSPRRESNTEAFF. CDR3 bases: TGTGCCAGCTCACCACGGCGGGAGTCGAACACTGAAGCTTTCTTT.

This clone was seen just once. The V and J genes are TRBV5-1 and TRBJ2-5, with 12 bases matching TRBD2. The trim removed 4 bases at V and 10 bases at J, leaving 11 bases unmatched. Per germline, CDR1 SGHRS and CDR2 YFSETQ. This CDR3 is 15 amino acids long. The CDR3: CASSEGLAGTGGQYF. The CDR3, as DNA: TGCGCCAGCAGCGAAGGACTAGCGGGGACCGGGGGCCAGTACTTC.

The V and J genes are TRBV4-3 and TRBJ2-7; TRBD1 matches at 7 bases. V dropped 7 bases and J dropped 3; count of bases not matched to a gene: 18. The CDR3 is 17 amino acids. Germline-derived CDR1 and CDR2 are LGHNA and YSLEER. CDR3 loop: CASIPPPNETGYYEQYF. The CDR3 nucleotides are TGCGCCAGCATCCCTCCCCCTAACGAGACAGGGTACTACGAGCAGTACTTC.

V is TRBV27 and J is TRBJ2-3; D call uncertain. Between the trimmed V and J ends, which lost 2 bases and 2 bases, there was a span of 8 bases. CDR1 and CDR2 from the germline V gene are MNHEY and SMNVEV (reference sequence). This CDR3 has 14 amino acids. CDR3 residues: CASSLTRITDTQYF. The DNA for the CDR3 is TGTGCCAGCAGTTTAACGCGGATCACAGATACGCAGTATTTT.

There are a few counts of this clone. The chain joins TRBV5-1 to TRBJ1-6; D remains unclear. The CDR3 covers 12 residues. Between the trimmed V and J ends, which lost 4 bases and 8 bases, there was a span of 7 bases. The V gene's germline CDR1 is SGHRS and CDR2 YFSETQ. The CDR3 here is CASSGSHSPLHF. Written as DNA, the CDR3 is TGCGCCAGCAGCGGCTCTCATTCACCCCTCCACTTT. The variable domain in full, completed from reference TRBV5-1 and TRBJ1-6, reads KAGVTQTPRYLIKTRGQQVTLSCSPISGHRSVSWYQQTPGQGLQFLFEYFSETQRNKGNFPGRFSGRQFSNSRSEMNVSTLELGDSALYLCASSGSHSPLHFGNGTRLTVT.

As to this clone: The same CDR3 also results from other DNA sequences found in this sample. The chain uses TRBV6-5 and TRBJ2-1; TRBD2 agrees at 9 bases. Unmatched junction bases numbered 13, after V lost 4 bases and J lost 9 bases. Germline assignment: CDR1 MNHEY and CDR2 SVGAGI. This CDR3 is 16 amino acids long. CDR3 DNA sequence: TGTGCCAGCAGTTCGGGAAAAGCGGGAGGAAAAAGTGAGCAGTTCTTC. This translates into CASSSGKAGGKSEQFF.

The chain carries TRBV28 and TRBJ2-2; 12 nucleotides line up with TRBD2. The CDR3 sequence is 16 residues long. With V trimmed by 6 bases and J by 5 bases, 7 bases remained unmatched. Per germline, CDR1 MDHEN and CDR2 SYDVKM. The CDR3 DNA follows: TGTGCCAGCAGCCGACTAGCGGGAGTTTATACCGGGGAGCTGTTTTTT. It is translated as CASSRLAGVYTGELFF.

This clone was seen once. V is TRBV6-1 and J is TRBJ2-7; maybe TRBD1 (7 bases). Germline-derived CDR1 and CDR2 are MNHNS and SASEGT. The CDR3 is 15 residues long. V was shortened by 6 bases and J by 5 bases, with 20 bases between the two germline ends. The chain's CDR3 is CASRRPSGGKNEQYF. In DNA, the CDR3 is TGTGCCAGCAGACGACCCTCAGGGGGGAAGAACGAGCAGTACTTC.

V and J are TRBV2 and TRBJ2-1; possible D gene TRBD1, 5 bases. V lost 7 bases to trimming and J lost 15 bases, with 19 bases between them. Germline V gene lookup returns CDR1 SNHLY and CDR2 FYNNEI. CDR3 length: 12 residues. The CDR3 DNA reads as TGTGCCAGCACTCAATCGACAGTCAGGCTGTTCTTC. Translating it yields CASTQSTVRLFF.

This chain connects TRBV19 to TRBJ1-6; D unresolved. The CDR3 has 16 amino acids. CDR1 is LNHDA, CDR2 SQIVND, per germline (reference sequence). Trimming shortened V by 5 bases and J by 0 bases, and 11 bases separated the two germline ends. The CDR3: CASSPGGSSYNSPLHF. CDR3 DNA: TGTGCCAGTAGTCCTGGCGGGAGCTCCTATAATTCACCCCTCCACTTT. The full variable domain, its missing parts supplied by reference TRBV19 and TRBJ1-6, is DGGITQSPKYLFRKEGQNVTLSCEQNLNHDAMYWYRQDPGQGLRLIYYSQIVNDFQKGDIAEGYSVSREKKESFPLTVTSAQKNPTAFYLCASSPGGSSYNSPLHFGNGTRLTVT.

This chain uses TRBV4-1 with TRBJ2-7; no clear D. The CDR3 consists of 17 residues. The ends were cut back, 0 bases at V and 3 bases at J, with 18 bases in the middle. Germline V gives CDR1 MGHRA, CDR2 YSYEKL. CDR3 nucleotide sequence: TGCGCCAGCAGCCAAGATCCCCGGCCAGGCCTGGGCTACGAGCAGTACTTC. Translation gives CASSQDPRPGLGYEQYF.

The CDR3 nucleotides read TGTGCCAGCAGCCCGCCCGCAGTCCGACTAGTCGCTGAGCAGTTCTTC. Translated: CASSPPAVRLVAEQFF. This rearrangement joins TRBV14 to TRBJ2-1; weak D call: TRBD2 (6 bases). Germline-derived CDR1 and CDR2 are SGHDN and FVKESK. Trimming shortened V by 4 bases and J by 9 bases, and 22 bases separated the two germline ends. The CDR3 contains 16 residues.

The V call is TRBV7-2, the J call TRBJ2-2; 11 positions agree with TRBD2. V lost 3 bases and J lost 4; bases outside the gene matches: 13. The CDR3 consists of 19 residues. Germline loops: CDR1 SGHTA, CDR2 FQGNSA. The CDR3 here is CASSLGLAAPLEGTGELFF. The CDR3 DNA sequence: TGTGCCAGCAGCTTGGGACTAGCGGCTCCACTCGAAGGCACCGGGGAGCTGTTTTTT.

The chain combines TRBV7-8 with TRBJ2-1; TRBD2 aligns across 10 bases. Trimming at V came to 0 bases and at J to 5 bases, leaving 10 bases not matched to a gene. The CDR3 is 18 residues long. Germline V gene sequence: CDR1 SGHVS, CDR2 FQNEAQ. This CDR3 is CASSLASLAGSINNEQFF. The CDR3 DNA reads as TGTGCCAGCAGCTTAGCCTCACTAGCGGGGTCGATAAACAATGAGCAGTTCTTC.

CDR3 bases: TGCAGCGTTGAAAGGGGAAACTATGGCTACACCTTC. Its translation is CSVERGNYGYTF. The chain uses TRBV29-1 and TRBJ1-2, with D perhaps matching TRBD1 (5 bases). This CDR3 is 12 amino acids long. Trimming took off 2 bases at V and 2 bases at J, with 6 bases between the two ends. Germline V lookup: CDR1 SQVTM, CDR2 ANQGSEA.

This chain links TRBV7-2 with TRBJ1-6; D remains unclear. Deletions cut 3 bases from V and 7 bases from J, with 19 bases between. This CDR3 has 17 residues. CDR1 and CDR2 from the germline V gene are SGHTA and FQGNSA. Written as DNA, the CDR3 is TGTGCCAGCAGCTTGACCCAGTTAGCGGCCCCAAATTCACCCCTCCACTTT. Protein sequence: CASSLTQLAAPNSPLHF. The full variable domain, with the rest looked up from reference TRBV7-2 and TRBJ1-6, is GAGVSQSPSNKVTEKGKDVELRCDPISGHTALYWYRQSLGQGLEFLIYFQGNSAPDKSGLPSDRFSAERTGGSVSTLTIQRTQQEDSAVYLCASSLTQLAAPNSPLHFGNGTRLTVT.

The CDR3 nucleotides read TGTGCCAGCATTCCGATCGGGGTTCCATCCTACGAGCAGTACTTC. Protein sequence: CASIPIGVPSYEQYF. The V gene is TRBV28, the J gene TRBJ2-5, with D possibly TRBD2 on 5 matching bases. The better agreement between TRBJ2-7 and the DNA end casts doubt on the J call. The germline gives CDR1 MDHEN, CDR2 SYDVKM. The CDR3 length is 15 residues.

The chain joins TRBV20-1 to TRBJ2-3; D is unresolved. The CDR3 is made up of 11 amino acids. V dropped 5 bases and J dropped 6 bases, with 9 bases sitting between them. Germline loops: CDR1 DFQATT, CDR2 SNEGSKA (reference sequence). In DNA, the CDR3 is TGCAGTGCTTTCCGACTGGATACGCAGTATTTT. Its protein product is CSAFRLDTQYF.

The V and J genes are TRBV4-3 and TRBJ2-2, with 9 bases lining up with TRBD2. The germline V gene encodes CDR1 LGHNA and CDR2 YSLEER. The J segment lost 7 bases and the V segment lost 0 bases, leaving 9 bases of the junction unmatched. The CDR3 loop spans 17 amino acids. CDR3 loop: CASSQDFGGRGHGELFF. The CDR3 bases are TGCGCCAGCAGCCAAGATTTTGGCGGGAGGGGTCACGGGGAGCTGTTTTTT.

The chain recombines TRBV7-3 with TRBJ2-2; unclear D gene. The V gene's germline CDR1 is SGHTA and CDR2 FQGTGA. The germline V and J ends were trimmed by 4 bases and 1 base, with 7 bases remaining between them. The CDR3 has 14 amino acids. CDR3: CASSSDKNTGELFF. CDR3 DNA: TGTGCCAGCAGCTCAGACAAGAACACCGGGGAGCTGTTTTTT.

This clone was seen a handful of times. This chain uses TRBV7-2 with TRBJ2-7; possibly TRBD1 for D (5 bases). This CDR3 spans 12 amino acids. Germline V gene lookup returns CDR1 SGHTA and CDR2 FQGNSA. V was clipped by 5 bases and J by 3 bases, with 8 bases between them. CDR3 sequence: CASSPTVYEQYF. The CDR3 DNA sequence: TGTGCCAGCAGCCCGACAGTCTACGAGCAGTACTTC.

The J gene is TRBJ2-5, the V gene TRBV6-6, with 12 bases aligning to TRBD2. This CDR3 spans 14 amino acids. Germline V gene lookup returns CDR1 MNHNY and CDR2 SVGAGI (reference sequence). With 6 bases clipped from V and 7 bases from J, the junction kept 6 bases outside the gene matches. The CDR3 sequence is CASRTSGREGTQYF. The CDR3 DNA sequence: TGTGCCAGCAGGACTAGCGGGAGAGAGGGGACCCAGTACTTC.